The 25 T cell receptor beta chains below were found in one sample sequenced in a study of T cell repertoires in cytomegalovirus infection. Via MiXCR, TCRdb re-called the reads, giving one row per CDR3 protein. The repertoire includes 150,000 to 200,000 distinct CDR3 sequences, approximately 9.6% of them detected once, and about 4.2% sits in the top ten. The sequenced sample was PBMCs. Receptors were obtained from a human donor in good health (CMV status not recorded). Some clones in this sample may be carry-over from other donors' samples.

This clonotype was counted ten times or more. The chain links TRBV7-2 to TRBJ2-7; 12 bases match TRBD2. The germline gives CDR1 SGHTA, CDR2 FQGNSA. The CDR3 length is 15 residues. V lost 4 bases, J lost 4 bases, and 5 bases stayed unmatched. The CDR3 coding sequence is TGTGCCAGCAGCTCAACTAGCGGGAGGTGGTACGAGCAGTACTTC. Its translation is CASSSTSGRWYEQYF. The variable domain in full, with the rest retrieved from reference TRBV7-2 and TRBJ2-7, is GAGVSQSPSNKVTEKGKDVELRCDPISGHTALYWYRQSLGQGLEFLIYFQGNSAPDKSGLPSDRFSAERTGGSVSTLTIQRTQQEDSAVYLCASSSTSGRWYEQYFGPGTRLTVT.

In its sample, this clonotype was seen many times. The J gene is TRBJ2-7, the V gene TRBV28; 9 nucleotides agree with TRBD2. Germline V gene data show CDR1 as MDHEN and CDR2 as SYDVKM. The CDR3 extends over 15 amino acids. The V gene end was trimmed by 2 bases and the J gene end by 7 bases; junction bases not matched to a gene: 9. CDR3 in amino acids: CASSLQASGAREQYF. In nucleotides, the CDR3 is TGTGCCAGCAGTTTACAGGCTAGCGGGGCGCGGGAGCAGTACTTC.

This clonotype was counted a few times. This chain joins TRBV11-2 and TRBJ1-1, with no clear D. Trimming took off 8 bases at V and 6 bases at J, with 13 bases between the two ends. This CDR3 contains 12 residues. Germline lookup yields CDR1 SGHAT and CDR2 FQNNGV. In nucleotides, the CDR3 is TGTGCCAGCCAGGACGGACGTGCTGAAGCTTTCTTT. Translation gives CASQDGRAEAFF.

This clonotype was counted between two and nine times. This sequence joins TRBV14 and TRBJ2-3; 9 bases agree with TRBD1. Trimming removed 4 bases from V and 6 bases from J; junction bases left unmatched: 8. Germline lookup yields CDR1 SGHDN and CDR2 FVKESK. This CDR3 region has 15 residues. The CDR3 protein is CASSRDRGKIDTQYF. The CDR3 DNA reads as TGTGCCAGCAGCCGAGACAGGGGGAAGATTGATACGCAGTATTTT.

This clonotype was observed a few times. The J gene is TRBJ1-1, the V gene TRBV4-3; unclear D gene. The germline V and J ends were trimmed by 1 base and 5 bases, with 11 bases remaining between them. The germline gives CDR1 LGHNA, CDR2 YSLEER. The CDR3 totals 14 residues. The CDR3 sequence is CASSQVTRTTEAFF. CDR3 in DNA: TGCGCCAGCAGCCAAGTCACGAGGACGACTGAAGCTTTCTTT.

There are many counts of this clonotype. The chain combines TRBV28 with TRBJ1-2, with D maybe TRBD1 (5 bases). CDR1 is MDHEN and CDR2 is SYDVKM in the germline V gene. Trimming took 1 base from V and 7 from J, leaving 10 bases between them. The CDR3 is 13 residues long. The CDR3 loop is CASSLFREGGYTF. The CDR3, as DNA: TGTGCCAGCAGTTTATTCAGGGAGGGTGGCTACACCTTC.

This clonotype was counted many times. The chain uses TRBV6-1 and TRBJ1-1, with a tentative D call TRBD1 (5 bases). The ends were cut back, 2 bases at V and 5 bases at J, with 12 bases in the middle. The CDR3 sequence is 14 residues long. Germline CDR1 is MNHNS and CDR2 is SASEGT. CDR3 DNA: TGTGCCAGCAGTGAACGGGGCCGGAATACTGAAGCTTTCTTT. It specifies CASSERGRNTEAFF.

There are many counts of this clonotype. This chain uses TRBV6-5 with TRBJ2-1, with TRBD2 identical over 7 bases. There are 14 residues in the CDR3. Germline loops: CDR1 MNHEY, CDR2 SVGAGI. With 2 bases clipped from V and 7 bases from J, the junction kept 5 bases outside the gene matches. In DNA, the CDR3 is TGTGCCAGCAGTTACCAGTTTAGCGGGAATGAGCAGTTCTTC. Translation: CASSYQFSGNEQFF.

The rearrangement links TRBV12-5 to TRBJ1-1, with a possible D match to TRBD1 (5 bases). The germline CDR1 and CDR2 sequences are LGHNT and FRNRAP. The CDR3 totals 15 residues. V lost 7 bases and J lost 1, with 16 bases in between. The chain's CDR3 is CASAEAAGRNTEAFF. The DNA for the CDR3 is TGTGCTAGTGCCGAAGCGGCAGGGCGGAACACTGAAGCTTTCTTT.

This clonotype was detected many times. The rearrangement links TRBV7-9 to TRBJ2-6; 9 nucleotides line up with TRBD1. Germline V gives CDR1 SEHNR, CDR2 FQNEAQ (reference sequence). With V trimmed by 11 bases and J by 0 bases, 11 bases remained unmatched. The CDR3 loop spans 17 amino acids. For the CDR3, the DNA is TGTGCCGGACTAGACAGGGGGGTGCTCTCTGGGGCCAACGTCCTGACTTTC. Its protein is CAGLDRGVLSGANVLTF.

This clonotype was counted many times. The chain joins TRBV12-3 or TRBV12-4 to TRBJ2-1, with 11 bases aligning to TRBD2. Unmatched junction bases numbered 10, after V lost 6 bases and J lost 9 bases. The CDR3 sequence is 15 residues long. The CDR3 nucleotides read TGTGCCAGCAGCCCATCTAGCGGGGGGTCTCTTGAGCAGTTCTTC. It codes for CASSPSSGGSLEQFF.

This clonotype was detected many times. This chain uses TRBV7-2 with TRBJ2-1, with 7 bases that match TRBD2. In germline, CDR1 is SGHTA, CDR2 FQGNSA. CDR3 length: 16 residues. Trimming at V came to 5 bases and at J to 4 bases, leaving 11 bases not matched to a gene. The CDR3 here is CASSPRAGTTYNEQFF. In DNA, the CDR3 is TGTGCCAGCAGCCCTCGGGCCGGGACTACATACAATGAGCAGTTCTTC.

The table lists this clonotype with a few counts. This rearrangement joins TRBV6-2 or TRBV6-3 to TRBJ2-5; TRBD1 agrees at 10 bases. This CDR3 region has 14 residues. Germline V gene lookup returns CDR1 MNHEY and CDR2 SVGEGT. The J segment lost 4 bases and the V segment lost 8 bases, leaving 7 bases of the junction unmatched. The CDR3 spells CASGGQGFGETQYF. CDR3 bases: TGTGCCAGCGGGGGACAGGGGTTCGGAGAGACCCAGTACTTC.

This clonotype was recorded at least ten times. V usage is TRBV7-2 and J usage is TRBJ1-5; D remains unclear. Germline values: CDR1 SGHTA, CDR2 FQGNSA. This CDR3 is built from 14 residues. Trimming shortened V by 3 bases and J by 0 bases, and 6 bases separated the two germline ends. The CDR3, as DNA: TGTGCCAGCAGCTTCGGGAATAGCAATCAGCCCCAGCATTTT. This sequence encodes CASSFGNSNQPQHF. Based on the CDR3 plus reference TRBV7-2 and TRBJ1-5, the full variable domain is GAGVSQSPSNKVTEKGKDVELRCDPISGHTALYWYRQSLGQGLEFLIYFQGNSAPDKSGLPSDRFSAERTGGSVSTLTIQRTQQEDSAVYLCASSFGNSNQPQHFGDGTRLSIL.

This clonotype appeared many times. V and J are TRBV7-8 and TRBJ2-1; the D gene could be TRBD1 or TRBD2 (5 bases each). CDR1 and CDR2 (germline): SGHVS, FQNEAQ. V was clipped by 5 bases and J by 2 bases, with 13 bases between them. This CDR3 has 15 amino acids. Written as DNA, the CDR3 is TGTGCCAGCAGCCCCTCGAGGGGCACCTACAATGAGCAGTTCTTC. It yields the protein CASSPSRGTYNEQFF.

This chain's CDR3 is CASSLDPGSGEQYF. The CDR3 bases are TGTGCCAGCAGCTTAGACCCCGGTTCGGGCGAGCAGTACTTC. V and J are TRBV13 and TRBJ2-7; D unclear. From germline, CDR1 is PRHDT and CDR2 FYEKMQ (reference sequence). The CDR3 is made up of 14 amino acids. Trimming removed 1 base from V and 6 bases from J, with 13 bases in between.

Ten or more counts support this clonotype. V gene TRBV5-1 combines with J gene TRBJ1-2; D perhaps matches TRBD1 (6 bases). The germline V gene encodes CDR1 SGHRS and CDR2 YFSETQ. V was pared by 4 bases and J by 8 bases, with 15 bases between. CDR3 length equals 13 residues. The CDR3 region is CASSLQGSEGYTF. The CDR3 nucleotides read TGCGCCAGCAGCCTACAGGGATCGGAAGGCTACACCTTC.

This clonotype showed up many times. This sequence joins TRBV7-2 and TRBJ2-3; unclear D gene. V lost 3 bases and J 6 bases, leaving 7 bases between the germline ends. The CDR3 totals 12 residues. CDR1 and CDR2 (germline): SGHTA, FQGNSA. The CDR3 DNA reads as TGTGCCAGCAGCTTCCTTGGGGATACGCAGTATTTT. Protein sequence: CASSFLGDTQYF.

Ten or more counts support this clonotype. The V gene is TRBV4-3, the J gene TRBJ1-2; 9 nucleotides match TRBD1. Germline V gene data show CDR1 as LGHNA and CDR2 as YSLEER. V lost 1 base, J lost 4 bases, and 4 bases stayed unmatched. There are 15 residues in the CDR3. CDR3 sequence reads: CASSQGTGVTYGYTF. The CDR3 nucleotides read TGCGCCAGCAGCCAAGGGACAGGGGTTACCTATGGCTACACCTTC.

The J gene is TRBJ1-2, the V gene TRBV20-1; no firm D call. Germline CDR1 DFQATT, CDR2 SNEGSKA (reference sequence). Trimming took off 6 bases at V and 5 bases at J, with 19 bases between the two ends. The CDR3 length is 14 residues. CDR3 in DNA: TGCAGTGCAGGCGTGTGGAAATCGGATTATGGCTACACCTTC. Protein sequence: CSAGVWKSDYGYTF.

This clonotype has ten or more counts. This chain links TRBV5-4 with TRBJ2-1; 7 nucleotides align to TRBD2. Germline V lookup: CDR1 SGHNT, CDR2 YYREEE (reference sequence). There are 13 residues in the CDR3. The trim removed 9 bases at V and 3 bases at J, leaving 6 bases unmatched. CDR3 nucleotides: TGTGCCACCGGCAGGGACTACTACAATGAGCAGTTCTTC. Its translation is CATGRDYYNEQFF.

This clonotype has at least ten counts. The V and J genes are TRBV7-2 and TRBJ2-7; 9 bases map to TRBD1. CDR1 and CDR2 (germline): SGHTA, FQGNSA. CDR3 length: 15 amino acids. Trimming took 1 base from V and 5 from J; bases not matched to a gene: 6. Here the CDR3 DNA reads TGTGCCAGCAGCTTAGTAGGACAGGGGCCAGACGAGCAGTACTTC. Protein sequence: CASSLVGQGPDEQYF.

CDR3 in DNA: TGTGCCAGCAGCTTAGATCTTACAGGGGGTGAAGCTTTCTTT. Its protein product is CASSLDLTGGEAFF. The chain recombines TRBV11-2 with TRBJ1-1; 8 bases agree with TRBD1. CDR3 length: 14 residues. V gave up 0 bases and J gave up 7 bases; unmatched junction bases: 4. CDR1 is SGHAT, CDR2 FQNNGV, per germline.

The rearrangement joins TRBV19 to TRBJ2-4; the D is unclear. CDR3 size: 16 residues. Germline V gene data show CDR1 as LNHDA and CDR2 as SQIVND (reference sequence). V was clipped by 2 bases and J by 0 bases, with 11 bases between them. The CDR3 loop is CASSITDSLAKNIQYF. CDR3 nucleotide sequence: TGTGCCAGTAGTATAACTGACTCCTTAGCCAAAAACATTCAGTACTTC.

This clonotype was counted ten times or more. The chain joins TRBV28 to TRBJ1-1, with D tentatively TRBD1 (5 bases). This CDR3 is 16 amino acids long. Trimming left V 7 bases short and J 0 bases short, with 18 bases between. CDR1 and CDR2 from the germline V gene are MDHEN and SYDVKM. The CDR3 sequence is CASNLSRGYMNTEAFF. The CDR3 DNA follows: TGTGCCAGCAATTTGAGTAGGGGCTACATGAACACTGAAGCTTTCTTT.